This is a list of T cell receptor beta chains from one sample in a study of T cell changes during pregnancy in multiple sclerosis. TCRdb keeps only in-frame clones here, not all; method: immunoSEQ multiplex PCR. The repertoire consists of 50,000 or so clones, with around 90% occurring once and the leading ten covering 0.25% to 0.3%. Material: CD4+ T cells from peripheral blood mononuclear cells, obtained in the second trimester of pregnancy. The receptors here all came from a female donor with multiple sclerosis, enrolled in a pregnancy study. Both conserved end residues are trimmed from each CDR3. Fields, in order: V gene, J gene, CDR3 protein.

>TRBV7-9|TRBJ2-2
ASSLSTGELF
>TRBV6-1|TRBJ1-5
ASSEQGAQFNQPQH
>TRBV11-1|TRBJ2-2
ASSAGSSTGELF
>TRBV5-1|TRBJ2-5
ASSSGLGAGTQETQY
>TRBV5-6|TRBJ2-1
ASSEGQKYNEQF
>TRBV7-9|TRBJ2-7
ASSSRDITYEQY
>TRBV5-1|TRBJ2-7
ASSRGQGYEQY
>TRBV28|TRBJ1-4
ASSLWGGTGVEKLF
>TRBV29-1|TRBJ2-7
SVGGGVEQY
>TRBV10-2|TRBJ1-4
ASRGRGGEEF
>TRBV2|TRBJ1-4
ASSRTGLGEKLF
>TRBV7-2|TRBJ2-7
ASSLFSPGVDEQY
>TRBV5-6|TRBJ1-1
ASSPLVRTVMNTEAF
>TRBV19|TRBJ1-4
ASSTRDRDRLF
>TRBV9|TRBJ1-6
ASSVDPGRNSPLH
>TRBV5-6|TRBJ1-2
ASSLTERRGYT
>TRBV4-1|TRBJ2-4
ASKQQQAKNIQY
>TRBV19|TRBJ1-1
ASNSPGRNTEAF
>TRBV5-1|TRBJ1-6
ASSLGQGRTRGNSPLH
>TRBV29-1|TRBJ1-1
SVEEGWGDKVMNTEAF
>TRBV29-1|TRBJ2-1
SVDGLAGMNEQF
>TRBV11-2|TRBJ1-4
ASSPPGPGALEKLF
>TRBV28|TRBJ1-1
ASSSRTSRGITEAF
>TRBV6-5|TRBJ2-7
ATWDFPEYEQY
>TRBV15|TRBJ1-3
ATSRDSGGNTIY
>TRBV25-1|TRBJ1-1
ASSGQGLLSAF
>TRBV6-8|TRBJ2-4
AGAVVSSGGAKNIQY
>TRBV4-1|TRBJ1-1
ANSQVLYGNTEAF
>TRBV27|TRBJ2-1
ASSFRDSGGAGNEQF
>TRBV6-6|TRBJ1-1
ASQVRDRAQAF
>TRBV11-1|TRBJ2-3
ASSPAAGGYVDTQY
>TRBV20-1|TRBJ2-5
SARRLETQY
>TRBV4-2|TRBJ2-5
ASSQVLAGGPKTQY
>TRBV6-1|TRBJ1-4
ASSDPDRGREKLF
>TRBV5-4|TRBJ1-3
ASSPTGGGGNTIY
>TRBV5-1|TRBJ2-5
ASSPGLTKETQY
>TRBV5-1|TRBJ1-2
ASSPGQIYINYGYT
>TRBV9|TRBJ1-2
ASSVVGRGKDGYT
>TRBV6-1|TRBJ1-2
ASTRADRGFYGYT
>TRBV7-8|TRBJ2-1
ASSLREYNEQF
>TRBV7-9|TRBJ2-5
ASSLVVGVGETQY
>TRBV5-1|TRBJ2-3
ASSSGGGGTDTQY
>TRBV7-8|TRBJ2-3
ASSLPRQGRDTQY
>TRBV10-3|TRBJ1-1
AIRGTENTEAF
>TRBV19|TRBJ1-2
ASSRTGQGSGYT
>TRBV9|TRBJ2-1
ASTRSVLHGSEQF
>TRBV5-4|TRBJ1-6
ASSSGQSNSPLH
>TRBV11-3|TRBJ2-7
ASSSGGGSYEQY
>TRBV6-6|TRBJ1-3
ASRPPGQGANTIY
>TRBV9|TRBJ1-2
ATGRDGYGYT
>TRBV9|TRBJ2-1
ASSVPSTGGAFAEQF